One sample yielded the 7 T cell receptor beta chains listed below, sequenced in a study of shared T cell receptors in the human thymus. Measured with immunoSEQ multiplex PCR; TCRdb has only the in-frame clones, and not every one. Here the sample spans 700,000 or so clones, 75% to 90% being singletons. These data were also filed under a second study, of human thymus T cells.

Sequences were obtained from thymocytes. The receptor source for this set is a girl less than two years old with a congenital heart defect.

The CDR3 region has the DNA TGCGCCAGCAGCCAAGGGGGCCCCTTAAACACCATATATTTT. Translated, it gives CASSQGGPLNTIYF. This sequence joins TRBV4-1 and TRBJ1-3; D possibly corresponds to TRBD1 (5 bases). Between the trimmed V and J ends, which lost 1 base and 6 bases, there was a span of 10 bases. The CDR3 extends over 14 amino acids. CDR1 MGHRA and CDR2 YSYEKL come from the germline V gene.

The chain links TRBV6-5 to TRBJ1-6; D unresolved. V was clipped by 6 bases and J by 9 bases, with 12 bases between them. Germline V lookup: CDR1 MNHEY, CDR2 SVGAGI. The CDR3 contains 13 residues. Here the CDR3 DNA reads TGTGCCAGCAGGGCGGGTTTTGGTTCACCCCTCCACTTT. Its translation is CASRAGFGSPLHF.

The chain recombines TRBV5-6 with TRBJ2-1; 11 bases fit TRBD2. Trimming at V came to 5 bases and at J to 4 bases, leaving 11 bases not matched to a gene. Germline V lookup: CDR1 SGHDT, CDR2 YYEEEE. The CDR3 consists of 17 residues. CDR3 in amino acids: CASRYGVGTSGYNEQFF. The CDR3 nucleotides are TGTGCCAGCAGGTATGGGGTAGGGACTAGCGGATACAATGAGCAGTTCTTC.

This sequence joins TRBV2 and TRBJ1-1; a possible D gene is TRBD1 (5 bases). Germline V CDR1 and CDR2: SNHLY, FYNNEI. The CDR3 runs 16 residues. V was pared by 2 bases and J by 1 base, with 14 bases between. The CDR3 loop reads CASSERGGKGNTEAFF. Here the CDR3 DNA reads TGTGCCAGCAGTGAAAGGGGAGGGAAGGGGAACACTGAAGCTTTCTTT.

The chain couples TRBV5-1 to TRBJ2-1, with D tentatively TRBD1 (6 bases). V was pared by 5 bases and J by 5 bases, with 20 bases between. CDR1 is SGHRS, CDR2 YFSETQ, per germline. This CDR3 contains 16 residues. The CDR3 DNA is TGCGCCAGCAGGGGGGTGGAGCAGGGGCGAAACAATGAGCAGTTCTTC. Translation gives CASRGVEQGRNNEQFF.

The CDR3 region has the DNA TGTGCCACCAGGGAGGGGGCAAGGGTTCAGCCCCAGCATTTT. Translating gives CATREGARVQPQHF. The genes are TRBV6-1 and TRBJ1-5; 7 bases fit TRBD1. With V trimmed by 10 bases and J by 6 bases, 12 bases remained unmatched. CDR1 is MNHNS, CDR2 SASEGT, per germline. CDR3 length equals 14 residues.

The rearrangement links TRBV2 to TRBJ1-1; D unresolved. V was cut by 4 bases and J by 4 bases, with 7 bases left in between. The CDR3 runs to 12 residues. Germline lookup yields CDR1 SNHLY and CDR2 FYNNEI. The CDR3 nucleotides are TGTGCCAGCAGTGGCGTCTTCACTGAAGCTTTCTTT. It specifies CASSGVFTEAFF.